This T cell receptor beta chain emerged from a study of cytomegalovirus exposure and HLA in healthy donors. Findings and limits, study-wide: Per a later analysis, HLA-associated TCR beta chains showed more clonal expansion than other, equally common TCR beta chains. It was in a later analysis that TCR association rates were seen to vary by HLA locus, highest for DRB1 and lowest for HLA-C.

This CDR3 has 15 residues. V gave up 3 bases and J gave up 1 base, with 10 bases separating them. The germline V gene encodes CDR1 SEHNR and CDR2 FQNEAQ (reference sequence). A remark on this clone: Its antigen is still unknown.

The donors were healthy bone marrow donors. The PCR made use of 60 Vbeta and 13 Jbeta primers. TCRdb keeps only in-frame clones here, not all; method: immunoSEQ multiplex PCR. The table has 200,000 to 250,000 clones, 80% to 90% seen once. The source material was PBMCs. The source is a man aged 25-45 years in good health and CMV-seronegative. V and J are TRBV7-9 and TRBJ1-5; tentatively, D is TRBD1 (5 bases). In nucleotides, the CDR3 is TGTGCCAGCAGCTTGGCAGGGTCGAGCAATCAGCCCCAGCATTTT. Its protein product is CASSLAGSSNQPQHF.